This T cell receptor (beta chain) was recovered during a study of tumor-infiltrating lymphocytes in primary liver carcinoma. V gave up 4 bases and J gave up 7 bases, with 13 bases separating them. Germline assignment: CDR1 SEHNR and CDR2 FQNEAQ (reference sequence). The CDR3 has 14 amino acids. With a constant-region primer, TCR beta cDNA was made from approximately 500 ng of total RNA. A slightly modified ARM-PCR protocol with three nested multiplex PCR rounds produced these TCR beta libraries. Researchers ran the first two PCR rounds for ten to eleven cycles each with TRBV1-TRBV30 forward primers and a C-beta reverse primer. TCRdb reprocessed the multiplex PCR reads with MiXCR, giving one entry per CDR3 protein. The sample carries some 94,000 distinct CDR3 sequences, roughly 69% recorded once. Investigators took RNA and DNA out together from roughly 20-30 mg of unsorted bulk tissue.

Sequencing was carried out using liver tumor tissue from sampling region 5. Subset noted: tumor region T5, tumor centre. The receptor comes from a woman aged 55-70 years with primary liver carcinoma and hepatitis B virus infection. The chain uses TRBV7-9 and TRBJ1-4; no firm D call. The chain's CDR3 is CASSSLHLGEKLFF. The CDR3 coding sequence is TGTGCCAGCAGCTCCCTCCATCTGGGTGAAAAACTGTTTTTT.